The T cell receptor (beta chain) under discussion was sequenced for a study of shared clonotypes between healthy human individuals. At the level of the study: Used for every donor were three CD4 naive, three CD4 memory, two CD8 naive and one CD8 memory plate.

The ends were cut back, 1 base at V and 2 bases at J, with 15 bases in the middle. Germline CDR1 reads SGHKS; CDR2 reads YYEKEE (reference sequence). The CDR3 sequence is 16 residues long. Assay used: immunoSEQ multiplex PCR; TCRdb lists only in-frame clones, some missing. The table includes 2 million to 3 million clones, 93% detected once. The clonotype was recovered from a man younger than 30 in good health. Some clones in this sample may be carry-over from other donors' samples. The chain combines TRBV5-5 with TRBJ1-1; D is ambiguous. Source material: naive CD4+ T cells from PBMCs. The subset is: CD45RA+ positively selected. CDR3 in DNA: TGTGCCAGCAGCTTGATTAGGGATCATAGAAACACTGAAGCTTTCTTT. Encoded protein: CASSLIRDHRNTEAFF.